The clone carrying this T cell receptor beta chain was observed a single time. CDR1 and CDR2 (germline): SGHTS, YDEGEE. V lost 2 bases, J lost 4 bases, and 15 bases lay in between. The CDR3 is 15 amino acids. This table comes from immunoSEQ multiplex PCR, and its TCRdb copy is limited to in-frame clones, with some not included. The table has about 100,000 clones, approximately 90% seen once. This sample is drawn from a study of T cell responses to AZD1222 COVID-19 vaccine. V usage is TRBV5-8 and J usage is TRBJ1-2; D is unresolved. Sequences were derived from peripheral blood, sampled on day 0 of AZD1222 vaccination. The origin of this receptor is an adult in good health. CDR3 nucleotide sequence: TGTGCCAGCAGCTTAACCATAGGGCCGGGCTATGGCTACACCTTC. It specifies CASSLTIGPGYGYTF.